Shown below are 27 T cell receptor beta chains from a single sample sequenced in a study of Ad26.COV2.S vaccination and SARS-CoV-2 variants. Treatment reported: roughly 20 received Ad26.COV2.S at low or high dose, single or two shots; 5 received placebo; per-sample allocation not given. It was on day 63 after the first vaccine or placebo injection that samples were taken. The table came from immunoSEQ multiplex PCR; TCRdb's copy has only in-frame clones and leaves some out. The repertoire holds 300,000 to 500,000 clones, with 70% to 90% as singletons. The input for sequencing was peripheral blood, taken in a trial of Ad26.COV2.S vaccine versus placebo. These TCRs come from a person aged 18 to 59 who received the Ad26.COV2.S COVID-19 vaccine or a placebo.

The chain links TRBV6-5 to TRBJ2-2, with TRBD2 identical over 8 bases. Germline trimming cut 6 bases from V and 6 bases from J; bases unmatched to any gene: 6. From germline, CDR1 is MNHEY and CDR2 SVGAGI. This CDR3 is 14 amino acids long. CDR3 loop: CASRIGGVAGELFF. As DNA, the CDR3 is TGTGCCAGCAGAATCGGGGGGGTCGCCGGGGAGCTGTTTTTT.

The CDR3 loop reads CASSLRGSSSGNTIYF. The CDR3 DNA is TGTGCCAGCAGCCTCAGAGGTTCCAGCTCTGGAAACACCATATATTTT. The rearrangement uses TRBV3-1 (or the pseudogene TRBV3-2) and TRBJ1-3; D gene uncertain. CDR3 length: 16 amino acids. V was clipped by 4 bases and J by 0 bases, with 13 bases between them. Germline CDR1 and CDR2: LGHDT and YNNKEL (reference sequence).

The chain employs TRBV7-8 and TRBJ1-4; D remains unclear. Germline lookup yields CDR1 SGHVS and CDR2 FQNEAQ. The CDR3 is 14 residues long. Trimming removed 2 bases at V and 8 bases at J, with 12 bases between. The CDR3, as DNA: TGTGCCAGCAGCTTACTTGCAGAGAGAGAAAAACTGTTTTTT. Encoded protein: CASSLLAEREKLFF.

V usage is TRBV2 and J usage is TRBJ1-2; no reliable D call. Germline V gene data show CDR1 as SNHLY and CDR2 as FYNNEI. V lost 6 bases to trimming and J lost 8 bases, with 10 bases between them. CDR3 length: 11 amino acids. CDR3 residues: CASRFMGGYTF. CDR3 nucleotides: TGTGCCAGCAGATTTATGGGAGGCTACACCTTC.

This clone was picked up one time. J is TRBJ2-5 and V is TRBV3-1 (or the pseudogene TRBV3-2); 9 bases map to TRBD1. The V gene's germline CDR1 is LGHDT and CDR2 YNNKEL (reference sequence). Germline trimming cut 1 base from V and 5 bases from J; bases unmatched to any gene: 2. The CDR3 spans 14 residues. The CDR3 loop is CASSQGTGDETQYF. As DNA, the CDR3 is TGTGCCAGCAGCCAAGGGACAGGGGACGAGACCCAGTACTTC.

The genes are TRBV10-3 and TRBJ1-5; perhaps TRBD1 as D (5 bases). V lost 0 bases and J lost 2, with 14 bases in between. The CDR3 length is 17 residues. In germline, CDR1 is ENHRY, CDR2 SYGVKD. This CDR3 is CAISESRGLGGNQPQHF. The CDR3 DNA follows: TGTGCCATCAGTGAGTCCCGGGGTTTAGGGGGCAATCAGCCCCAGCATTTT.

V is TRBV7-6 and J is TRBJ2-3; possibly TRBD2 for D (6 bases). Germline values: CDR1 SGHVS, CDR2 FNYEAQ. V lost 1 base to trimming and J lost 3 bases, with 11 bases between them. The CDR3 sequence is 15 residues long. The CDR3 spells CASSLGDGGTDTQYF. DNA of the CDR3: TGTGCCAGCAGCTTAGGGGACGGGGGAACAGATACGCAGTATTTT.

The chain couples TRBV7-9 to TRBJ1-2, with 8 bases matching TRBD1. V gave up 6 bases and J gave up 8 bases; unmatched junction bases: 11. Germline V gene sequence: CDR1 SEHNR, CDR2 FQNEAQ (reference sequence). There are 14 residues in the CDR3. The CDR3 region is CASRPQGAPRGYTF. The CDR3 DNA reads TGTGCCAGCAGACCTCAGGGGGCGCCCCGGGGCTACACCTTC.

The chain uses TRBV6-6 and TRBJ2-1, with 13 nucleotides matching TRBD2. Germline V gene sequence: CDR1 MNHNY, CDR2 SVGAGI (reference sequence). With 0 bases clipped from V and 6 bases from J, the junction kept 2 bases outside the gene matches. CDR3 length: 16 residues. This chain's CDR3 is CASSYSTSGGVNEQFF. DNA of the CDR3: TGTGCCAGCAGTTACTCCACTAGCGGGGGGGTCAATGAGCAGTTCTTC.

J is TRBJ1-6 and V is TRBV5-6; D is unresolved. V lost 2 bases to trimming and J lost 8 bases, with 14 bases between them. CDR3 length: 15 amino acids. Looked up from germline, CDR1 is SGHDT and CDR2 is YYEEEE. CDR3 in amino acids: CASSFRPGGYSPLHF. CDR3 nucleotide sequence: TGTGCCAGCAGCTTTAGGCCGGGCGGTTATTCACCCCTCCACTTT.

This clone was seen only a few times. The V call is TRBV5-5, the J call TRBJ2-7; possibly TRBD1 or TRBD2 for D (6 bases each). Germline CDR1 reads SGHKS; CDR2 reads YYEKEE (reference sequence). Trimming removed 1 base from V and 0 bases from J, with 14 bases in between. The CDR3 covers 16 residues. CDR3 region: CASSLRGRLPSYEQYF. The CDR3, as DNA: TGTGCCAGCAGCTTGCGGGGGCGCCTCCCCTCCTACGAGCAGTACTTC.

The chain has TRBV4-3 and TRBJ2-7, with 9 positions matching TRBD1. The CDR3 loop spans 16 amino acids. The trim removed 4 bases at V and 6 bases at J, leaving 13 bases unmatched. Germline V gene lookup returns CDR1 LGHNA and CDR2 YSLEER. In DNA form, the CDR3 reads TGCGCCAGCAGCCGTGTTGGGACAGGGAGGTCGGCCGAGCAGTACTTC. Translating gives CASSRVGTGRSAEQYF.

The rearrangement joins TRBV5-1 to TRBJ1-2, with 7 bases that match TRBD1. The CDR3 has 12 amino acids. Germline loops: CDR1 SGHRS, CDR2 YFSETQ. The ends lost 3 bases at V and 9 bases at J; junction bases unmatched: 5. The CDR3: CASSSGGDRYTF. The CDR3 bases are TGCGCCAGCAGCTCAGGGGGAGATCGCTACACCTTC.

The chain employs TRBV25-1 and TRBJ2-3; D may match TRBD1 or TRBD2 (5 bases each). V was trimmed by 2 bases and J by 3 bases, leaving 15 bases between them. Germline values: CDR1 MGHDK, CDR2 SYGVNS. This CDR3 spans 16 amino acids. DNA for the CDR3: TGTGCCAGCAGTGAAAGGGCCGGGACGGTTACAGATACGCAGTATTTT. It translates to CASSERAGTVTDTQYF. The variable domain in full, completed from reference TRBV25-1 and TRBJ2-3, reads EADIYQTPRYLVIGTGKKITLECSQTMGHDKMYWYQQDPGMELHLIHYSYGVNSTEKGDLSSESTVSRIRTEHFPLTLESARPSHTSQYLCASSERAGTVTDTQYFGPGTRLTVL.

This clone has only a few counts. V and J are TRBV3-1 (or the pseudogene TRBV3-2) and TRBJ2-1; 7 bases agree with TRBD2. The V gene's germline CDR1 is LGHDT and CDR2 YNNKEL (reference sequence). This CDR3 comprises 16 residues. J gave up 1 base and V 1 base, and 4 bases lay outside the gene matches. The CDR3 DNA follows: TGTGCCAGCAGCCAAGTGATAGCGGGTTCCTACAATGAGCAGTTCTTC. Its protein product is CASSQVIAGSYNEQFF.

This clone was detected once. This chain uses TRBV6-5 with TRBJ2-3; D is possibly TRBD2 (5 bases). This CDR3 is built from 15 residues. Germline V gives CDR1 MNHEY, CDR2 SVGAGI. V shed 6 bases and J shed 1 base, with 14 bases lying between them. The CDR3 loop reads CASSPDGIRTDTQYF. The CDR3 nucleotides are TGTGCCAGCAGCCCGGACGGGATCCGCACAGATACGCAGTATTTT.

In DNA, the CDR3 is TGTGCCAGCAGCCAGAGTGACAGTTACGAGCAGTACTTC. This sequence encodes CASSQSDSYEQYF. The chain couples TRBV7-9 to TRBJ2-7, with D possibly being TRBD1 (5 bases). Looked up from germline, CDR1 is SEHNR and CDR2 is FQNEAQ (reference sequence). The CDR3 has 13 residues. The V and J ends lost 5 bases and 4 bases respectively, with 12 bases between them. Full variable domain (outside the CDR3, taken from reference TRBV7-9 and TRBJ2-7): DTGVSQNPRHKITKRGQNVTFRCDPISEHNRLYWYRQTLGQGPEFLTYFQNEAQLEKSRLLSDRFSAERPKGSFSTLEIQRTEQGDSAMYLCASSQSDSYEQYFGPGTRLTVT.

CDR3 sequence reads: CASNPRRALEAFF. Written as DNA, the CDR3 is TGTGCCAGCAACCCCCGCCGGGCGCTAGAAGCTTTCTTT. This rearrangement joins TRBV2 to TRBJ1-1, with D unresolved. Deletions cut 7 bases from V and 8 bases from J, with 17 bases between. Germline lookup yields CDR1 SNHLY and CDR2 FYNNEI. The length of the CDR3 is 13 residues. Variable domain in full (rest from reference TRBV2 and TRBJ1-1): EPEVTQTPSHQVTQMGQEVILRCVPISNHLYFYWYRQILGQKVEFLVSFYNNEISEKSEIFDDQFSVERPDGSNFTLKIRSTKLEDSAMYFCASNPRRALEAFFGQGTRLTVV.

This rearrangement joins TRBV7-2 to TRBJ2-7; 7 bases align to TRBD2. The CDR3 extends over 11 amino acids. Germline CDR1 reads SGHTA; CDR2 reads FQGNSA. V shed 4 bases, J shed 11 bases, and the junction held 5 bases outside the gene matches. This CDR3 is CASSSRGGKYF. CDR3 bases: TGTGCCAGCAGCTCCCGGGGAGGGAAGTACTTC. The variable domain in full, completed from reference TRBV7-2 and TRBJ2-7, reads GAGVSQSPSNKVTEKGKDVELRCDPISGHTALYWYRQSLGQGLEFLIYFQGNSAPDKSGLPSDRFSAERTGGSVSTLTIQRTQQEDSAVYLCASSSRGGKYFGPGTRLTVT.

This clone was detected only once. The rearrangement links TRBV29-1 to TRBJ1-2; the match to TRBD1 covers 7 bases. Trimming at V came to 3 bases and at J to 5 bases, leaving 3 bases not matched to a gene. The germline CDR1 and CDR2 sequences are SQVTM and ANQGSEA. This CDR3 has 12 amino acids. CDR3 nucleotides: TGCAGCGTTGATGACAGGGTATATGGCTACACCTTC. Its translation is CSVDDRVYGYTF.

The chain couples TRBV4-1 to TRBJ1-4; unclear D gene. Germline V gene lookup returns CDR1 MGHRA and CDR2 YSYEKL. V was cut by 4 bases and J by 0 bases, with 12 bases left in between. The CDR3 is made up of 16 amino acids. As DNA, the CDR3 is TGCGCCAGCAGCCTGGGGTACACTGCAACTAATGAAAAACTGTTTTTT. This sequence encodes CASSLGYTATNEKLFF.

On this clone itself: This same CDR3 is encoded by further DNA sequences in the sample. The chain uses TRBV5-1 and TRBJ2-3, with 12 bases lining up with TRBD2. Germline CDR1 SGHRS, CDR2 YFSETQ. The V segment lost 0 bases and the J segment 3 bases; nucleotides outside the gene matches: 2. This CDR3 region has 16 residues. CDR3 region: CASSLGTSGGTDTQYF. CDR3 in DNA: TGCGCCAGCAGCTTGGGTACTAGCGGGGGGACAGATACGCAGTATTTT.

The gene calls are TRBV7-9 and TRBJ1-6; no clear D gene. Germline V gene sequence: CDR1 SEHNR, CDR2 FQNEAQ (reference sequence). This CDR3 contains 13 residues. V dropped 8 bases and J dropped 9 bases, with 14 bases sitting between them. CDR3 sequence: CASAFGDISPLHF. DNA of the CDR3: TGTGCCAGCGCGTTCGGGGATATTTCACCCCTCCACTTT. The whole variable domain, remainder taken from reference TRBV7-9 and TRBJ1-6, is DTGVSQNPRHKITKRGQNVTFRCDPISEHNRLYWYRQTLGQGPEFLTYFQNEAQLEKSRLLSDRFSAERPKGSFSTLEIQRTEQGDSAMYLCASAFGDISPLHFGNGTRLTVT.

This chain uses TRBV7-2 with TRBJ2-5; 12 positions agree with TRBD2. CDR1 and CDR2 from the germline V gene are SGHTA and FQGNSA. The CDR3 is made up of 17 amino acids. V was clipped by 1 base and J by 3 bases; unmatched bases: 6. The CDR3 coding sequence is TGTGCCAGCAGCTTAGGCCGGACTAGCGGGGCGGAAGAGACCCAGTACTTC. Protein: CASSLGRTSGAEETQYF.

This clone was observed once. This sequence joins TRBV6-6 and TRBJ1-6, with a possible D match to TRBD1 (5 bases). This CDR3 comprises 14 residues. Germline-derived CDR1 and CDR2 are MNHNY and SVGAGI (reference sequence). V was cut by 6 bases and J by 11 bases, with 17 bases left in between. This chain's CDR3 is CASRSGVGGTPLHF. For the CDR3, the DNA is TGTGCCAGCAGATCGGGGGTGGGGGGAACACCCCTCCACTTT.

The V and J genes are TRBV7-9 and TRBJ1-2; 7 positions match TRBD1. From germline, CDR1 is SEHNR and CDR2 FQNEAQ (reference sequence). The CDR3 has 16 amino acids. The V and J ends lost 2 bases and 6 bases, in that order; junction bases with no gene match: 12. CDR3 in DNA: TGTGCCAGCAGCTTACACCTACAGGGGAAACTAGATGGCTACACCTTC. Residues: CASSLHLQGKLDGYTF.

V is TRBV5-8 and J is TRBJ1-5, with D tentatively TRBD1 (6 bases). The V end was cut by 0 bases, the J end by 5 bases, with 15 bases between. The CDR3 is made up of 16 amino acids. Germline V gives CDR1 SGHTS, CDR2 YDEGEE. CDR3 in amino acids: CASSLVQGRWDQPQHF. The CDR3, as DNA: TGTGCCAGCAGCTTGGTCCAGGGGAGGTGGGATCAGCCCCAGCATTTT.